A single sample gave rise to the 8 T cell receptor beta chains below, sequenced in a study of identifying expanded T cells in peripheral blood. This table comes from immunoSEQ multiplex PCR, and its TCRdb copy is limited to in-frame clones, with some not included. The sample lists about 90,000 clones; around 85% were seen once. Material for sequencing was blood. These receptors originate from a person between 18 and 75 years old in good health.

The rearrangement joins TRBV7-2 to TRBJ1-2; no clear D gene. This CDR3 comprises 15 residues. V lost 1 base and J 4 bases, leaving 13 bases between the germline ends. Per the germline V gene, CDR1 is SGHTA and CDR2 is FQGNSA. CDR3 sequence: CASSLGSGQIYGYTF. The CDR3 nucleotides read TGTGCCAGCAGCTTAGGGAGTGGGCAGATCTATGGCTACACCTTC.

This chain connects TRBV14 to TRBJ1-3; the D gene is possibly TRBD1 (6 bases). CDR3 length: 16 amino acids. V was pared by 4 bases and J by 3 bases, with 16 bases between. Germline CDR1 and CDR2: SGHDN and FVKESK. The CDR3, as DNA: TGTGCCAGCAGCCCCATCCGGGGGGCCGATGGAAACACCATATATTTT. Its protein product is CASSPIRGADGNTIYF.

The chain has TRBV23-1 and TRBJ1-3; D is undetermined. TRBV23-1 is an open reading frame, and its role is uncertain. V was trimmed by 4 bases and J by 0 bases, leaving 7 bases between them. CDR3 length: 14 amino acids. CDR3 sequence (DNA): TGCGCCAGCAGTCCTGTCGGCTCTGGAAACACCATATATTTT. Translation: CASSPVGSGNTIYF.

The CDR3 nucleotides read TGTGCCAGCAGTTCCTCGACAGGTACGGTGGAGCAGTTCTTC. Residues: CASSSSTGTVEQFF. The chain carries TRBV28 and TRBJ2-1; D is perhaps TRBD1 (6 bases). The germline V gene has CDR1 MDHEN and CDR2 SYDVKM. V lost 4 bases to trimming and J lost 10 bases, with 17 bases between them. This CDR3 is built from 14 residues. The full variable domain, completed using reference TRBV28 and TRBJ2-1, is DVKVTQSSRYLVKRTGEKVFLECVQDMDHENMFWYRQDPGLGLRLIYFSYDVKMKEKGDIPEGYSVSREKKERFSLILESASTNQTSMYLCASSSSTGTVEQFFGPGTRLTVL.

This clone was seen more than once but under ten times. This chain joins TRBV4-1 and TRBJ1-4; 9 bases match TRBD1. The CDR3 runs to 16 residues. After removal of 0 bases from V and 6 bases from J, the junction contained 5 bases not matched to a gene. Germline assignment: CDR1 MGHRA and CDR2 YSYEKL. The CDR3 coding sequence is TGCGCCAGCAGCCAAGATAACAGGGGGCGCGATGAAAAACTGTTTTTT. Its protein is CASSQDNRGRDEKLFF.

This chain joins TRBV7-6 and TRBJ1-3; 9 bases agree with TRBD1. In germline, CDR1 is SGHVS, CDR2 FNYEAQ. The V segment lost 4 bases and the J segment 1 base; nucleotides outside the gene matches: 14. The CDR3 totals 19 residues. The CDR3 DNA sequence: TGTGCCAGCAGCTCTTGGGGGACAGGGCAATATACTTCTGGAAACACCATATATTTT. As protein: CASSSWGTGQYTSGNTIYF.

The chain's CDR3 is CASSRDNNEKLFF. In DNA form, the CDR3 reads TGTGCCAGCAGCAGGGATAATAATGAAAAACTGTTTTTT. The chain uses TRBV5-8 and TRBJ1-4; D is undetermined. In germline, CDR1 is SGHTS, CDR2 YDEGEE. Trimming left V 4 bases short and J 4 bases short, with 8 bases between. The CDR3 spans 13 residues.

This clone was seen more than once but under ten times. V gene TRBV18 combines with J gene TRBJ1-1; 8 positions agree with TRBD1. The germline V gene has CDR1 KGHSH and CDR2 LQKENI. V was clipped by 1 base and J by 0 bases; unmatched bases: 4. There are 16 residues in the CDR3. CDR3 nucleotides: TGTGCCAGCTCACCACTCGGACAGGGTCTGAACACTGAAGCTTTCTTT. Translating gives CASSPLGQGLNTEAFF.